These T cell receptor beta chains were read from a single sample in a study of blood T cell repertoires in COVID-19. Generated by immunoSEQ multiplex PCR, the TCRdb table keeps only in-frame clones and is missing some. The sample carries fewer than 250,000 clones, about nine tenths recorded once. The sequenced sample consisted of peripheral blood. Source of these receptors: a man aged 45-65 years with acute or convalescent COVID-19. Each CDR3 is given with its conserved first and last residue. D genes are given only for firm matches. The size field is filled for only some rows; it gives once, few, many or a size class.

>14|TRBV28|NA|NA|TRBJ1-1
CASRYWGENTEAFF
TGTGCCAGCAGGTATTGGGGGGAGAACACTGAAGCTTTCTTT
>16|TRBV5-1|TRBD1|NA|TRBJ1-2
CASSPGQGALNYGYTF
TGCGCCAGCAGCCCGGGACAGGGGGCCTTGAACTATGGCTACACCTTC
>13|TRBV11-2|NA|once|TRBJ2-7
CASSLAPGLEQYF
TGTGCCAGCAGCTTAGCTCCAGGCCTGGAGCAGTACTTC
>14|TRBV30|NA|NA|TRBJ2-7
CAWASLPPSYEQYF
TGTGCCTGGGCCTCCCTCCCCCCCTCCTACGAGCAGTACTTC
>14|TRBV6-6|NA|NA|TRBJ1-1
CASSYTPGRPEAFF
TGTGCCAGCAGTTACACTCCGGGAAGGCCTGAAGCTTTCTTT
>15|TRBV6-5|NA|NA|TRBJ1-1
CASSYESGLSTEAFF
TGTGCCAGCAGTTACGAATCGGGTTTGAGCACTGAAGCTTTCTTT
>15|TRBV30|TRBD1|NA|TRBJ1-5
CAWSLTGASNQPQHF
TGTGCCTGGAGTCTTACAGGGGCGAGCAATCAGCCCCAGCATTTT
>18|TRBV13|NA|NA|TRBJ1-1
CASSSPQGIPLLNTEAFF
TGTGCCAGCAGCTCGCCACAGGGTATCCCCCTCTTGAACACTGAAGCTTTCTTT
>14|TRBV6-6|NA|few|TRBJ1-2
CASSSRGTPEGYTF
TGTGCCAGCAGTTCGCGGGGCACCCCGGAGGGCTACACCTTC
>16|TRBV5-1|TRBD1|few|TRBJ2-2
CASSLEGTGITGELFF
TGCGCCAGCAGCCTTGAGGGGACAGGGATCACCGGGGAGCTGTTTTTT
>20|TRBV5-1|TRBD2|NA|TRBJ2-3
CASSSPAWAGGPTSTDTQYF
TGCGCCAGCAGCTCCCCGGCCTGGGCGGGGGGCCCTACTAGCACAGATACGCAGTATTTT